This T cell receptor (beta chain) was captured by sequencing in a study of blood T cell repertoires in COVID-19. The overall study: Specimens from acute and convalescent COVID-19 originated in the United States, Italy and Spain. PBMCs, B-cell-depleted T cells, or T cells were the source of the cDNA or gDNA that made up the material.

Per the original data handling: Quantification of nucleated cells was approximated via reference gene primer amplification. This table comes from immunoSEQ multiplex PCR, and its TCRdb copy is limited to in-frame clones, with some not included. V and J calls and clone size are given by that table; D and trimming were obtained from the DNA. In the table there are tens of thousands of clones, around 87% of which are singletons. CDR1 MNHEY and CDR2 SVGAGI come from the germline V gene. The V end lost 7 bases, the J end lost 1 base, and 13 bases lay between the germline ends. CDR3 length equals 14 residues.

The TCR originated in a human donor in a cohort sampled during active COVID-19. This chain connects TRBV6-5 to TRBJ1-1; D might be TRBD1 (5 bases). Material: peripheral blood. CDR3 bases: TGTGCCAGCATGTACGAAACAGGGAACACTGAAGCTTTCTTT. Its protein product is CASMYETGNTEAFF.